This record covers a single TCR beta chain. The sample belongs to a study of T-cell memory formation after mild COVID-19. TCRdb re-called the 5' RACE reads with MiXCR, one entry per CDR3 protein. The sample comprises tens of thousands of distinct CDR3 sequences, approximately 15% of which are singletons, and around two fifths rests with the top ten. The CDR3 runs 15 residues. Germline V gene lookup returns CDR1 PRHDT and CDR2 FYEKMQ (reference sequence). The ends were cut back, 0 bases at V and 6 bases at J, with 13 bases in the middle. Input material: PBMCs or a T cell subset sorted from them (not recorded which). The clonotype originates from a man aged 18 to 29 who had mild COVID-19 (a few samples of this study predate the infection). Cell type and time point are not known. The chain uses TRBV13 and TRBJ2-3; D call uncertain. CDR3 protein: CASSLGLGSPDTQYF. The CDR3 DNA reads as TGTGCCAGCAGCTTAGGTCTGGGATCCCCTGATACGCAGTATTTT. The full variable domain, rest sourced from reference TRBV13 and TRBJ2-3, is AAGVIQSPRHLIKEKRETATLKCYPIPRHDTVYWYQQGPGQDPQFLISFYEKMQSDKGSIPDRFSAQQFSDYHSELNMSSLELGDSALYFCASSLGLGSPDTQYFGPGTRLTVL.